This entry lists 26 T cell receptor beta chains sequenced from one sample in a study of T cells in Graves' hyperthyroidism and ophthalmopathy. Researchers took RNA transcripts and amplified the TCR beta CDR3 regions from them. HTBI primers were employed in a first-round RT-PCR of the TCR CDR3. Using its own MiXCR run on the multiplex PCR reads, TCRdb lists one record per CDR3 protein. The sample consists of approximately 600,000 distinct CDR3 sequences, 14% to 15% of them appearing once. The sequencing sample was made of blood. Every receptor here comes from a middle-aged woman with Graves' ophthalmopathy.

The chain employs TRBV4-2 and TRBJ2-7, with 7 positions matching TRBD1. CDR1 and CDR2 (germline): LGHNA, YNFKEQ. There are 15 residues in the CDR3. The V gene end was trimmed by 0 bases and the J gene end by 4 bases; junction bases not matched to a gene: 6. Here the CDR3 DNA reads TGTGCCAGCAGCCAAGATGTGGGACAGACATACGAGCAGTACTTC. Protein sequence: CASSQDVGQTYEQYF.

This clonotype appeared many times. This sequence joins TRBV20-1 and TRBJ1-1, with 8 bases fitting TRBD1. CDR3 length: 13 residues. The germline CDR1 and CDR2 sequences are DFQATT and SNEGSKA (reference sequence). Trimming removed 5 bases from V and 1 base from J; junction bases left unmatched: 3. CDR3 in amino acids: CSAGTGPNTEAFF. The CDR3 DNA reads as TGCAGTGCTGGGACAGGACCGAACACTGAAGCTTTCTTT.

This clonotype has at least ten counts. The chain recombines TRBV7-9 with TRBJ2-5; TRBD1 is a possible D gene (5 bases). V dropped 5 bases and J dropped 9 bases, with 22 bases sitting between them. The CDR3 is 15 residues long. CDR1 and CDR2 from the germline V gene are SEHNR and FQNEAQ (reference sequence). CDR3 in DNA: TGTGCCAGCAGCGGAAGTCAGGGTGGAGTATATCCCCAGTACTTC. Residues: CASSGSQGGVYPQYF.

This clonotype showed up just once. The rearrangement uses TRBV15 and TRBJ2-5, with D hard to call. This CDR3 is 14 amino acids long. Trimming stripped 0 bases from V and 0 bases from J, with 5 bases between. Germline V gene lookup returns CDR1 LNHNV and CDR2 YYDKDF (reference sequence). The CDR3 DNA reads TGTGCCACCAGCAGAGATAACAACCAAGAGACCCAGTACTTC. It yields the protein CATSRDNNQETQYF.

The chain has TRBV12-3 or TRBV12-4 and TRBJ2-7; 7 bases are shared with TRBD1. CDR3 length: 18 residues. The junction had 20 bases not matched to a gene; V was cut back by 7 bases and J by 2 bases. The CDR3 sequence is CASKLTGFSPGPAYEQYF. Here the CDR3 DNA reads TGTGCCAGCAAACTGACAGGGTTCTCTCCGGGACCTGCCTACGAGCAGTACTTC.

The table lists this clonotype with many counts. The J gene is TRBJ1-3, the V gene TRBV6-1; D gene ambiguous. V was clipped by 6 bases and J by 5 bases, with 14 bases between them. This CDR3 is built from 14 residues. Germline assignment: CDR1 MNHNS and CDR2 SASEGT. The CDR3 DNA reads as TGTGCCAGCAGCCCCCGAGGAGACCGAAACACCATATATTTT. Amino acids: CASSPRGDRNTIYF.

This clonotype was observed at least ten times. The V call is TRBV7-6, the J call TRBJ1-1, with D maybe TRBD1 (6 bases). The germline V gene encodes CDR1 SGHVS and CDR2 FNYEAQ. Trimming stripped 1 base from V and 4 bases from J, with 19 bases between. This CDR3 spans 17 amino acids. This CDR3 is CASSLGGRVGGGTEAFF. In DNA form, the CDR3 reads TGTGCCAGCAGCTTAGGGGGGCGGGTTGGAGGGGGCACTGAAGCTTTCTTT.

This clonotype was counted many times. The chain has TRBV2 and TRBJ1-1, with a tentative D call TRBD1 (6 bases). The CDR3 is made up of 13 amino acids. Germline-derived CDR1 and CDR2 are SNHLY and FYNNEI. Trimming left V 7 bases short and J 5 bases short, with 14 bases between. CDR3 in amino acids: CASNLDRDTEAFF. CDR3 sequence (DNA): TGTGCCAGCAACTTGGACAGAGATACTGAAGCTTTCTTT.

This clonotype was detected ten times or more. The chain carries TRBV6-1 and TRBJ2-6; perhaps TRBD2 as D (5 bases). V was cut by 7 bases and J by 4 bases, with 17 bases left in between. Germline-derived CDR1 and CDR2 are MNHNS and SASEGT. The CDR3 loop spans 16 amino acids. This chain's CDR3 is CASKRENLMGANVLTF. The CDR3 DNA follows: TGTGCCAGCAAGAGGGAGAACTTGATGGGGGCCAACGTCCTGACTTTC.

This clonotype was counted ten times or more. J is TRBJ2-7 and V is TRBV7-8; D perhaps matches TRBD2 (5 bases). Per the germline V gene, CDR1 is SGHVS and CDR2 is FQNEAQ. The V end was cut by 7 bases, the J end by 2 bases, with 15 bases between. The CDR3 loop spans 14 amino acids. CDR3 in DNA: TGTGCCAGCACCCCAGGCAGCGGAACCTACGAGCAGTACTTC. Translation gives CASTPGSGTYEQYF.

This clonotype was counted ten times or more. This chain joins TRBV5-1 and TRBJ1-1; 11 positions agree with TRBD1. CDR1 is SGHRS and CDR2 is YFSETQ in the germline V gene. The length of the CDR3 is 16 residues. The V gene end was trimmed by 3 bases and the J gene end by 4 bases; junction bases not matched to a gene: 8. As DNA, the CDR3 is TGCGCCAGCAGCTGGGAGGGACAGGGGGTGAGCACTGAAGCTTTCTTT. Translating gives CASSWEGQGVSTEAFF.

CDR3 protein: CASRLDLSTEAFF. The CDR3 nucleotides are TGTGCCAGCCGTTTGGACCTTTCCACTGAAGCTTTCTTT. This sequence joins TRBV7-3 and TRBJ1-1; D gene unclear. Germline CDR1 reads SGHTA; CDR2 reads FQGTGA. This CDR3 is built from 13 residues. V was shortened by 8 bases and J by 4 bases, with 14 bases between the two germline ends.

The V and J genes are TRBV15 and TRBJ1-2, with D tentatively TRBD1 (5 bases). This CDR3 has 13 amino acids. V lost 5 bases, J lost 1 base, and 8 bases lay in between. Germline V CDR1 and CDR2: LNHNV, YYDKDF (reference sequence). CDR3 region: CATSPTVNYGYTF. The CDR3 DNA follows: TGTGCCACCAGCCCGACAGTTAACTATGGCTACACCTTC.

The chain uses TRBV27 and TRBJ2-7; maybe TRBD2 (6 bases). This CDR3 comprises 15 residues. Germline CDR1 and CDR2: MNHEY and SMNVEV (reference sequence). Trimming shortened V by 6 bases and J by 3 bases, and 18 bases separated the two germline ends. The DNA for the CDR3 is TGTGCCAGCAGGGAGGGCGCTCCGGCGGACTACGAGCAGTACTTC. Residues: CASREGAPADYEQYF.

This clonotype came up a few times. J is TRBJ2-5 and V is TRBV28; D not resolved. CDR3 length equals 14 residues. V was shortened by 6 bases and J by 5 bases, with 16 bases between the two germline ends. The germline V gene encodes CDR1 MDHEN and CDR2 SYDVKM. The CDR3 DNA follows: TGTGCCAGCAGCCCCCCACCCGAGCTGGAGACCCAGTACTTC. It is translated as CASSPPPELETQYF. Full variable domain (missing parts from reference TRBV28 and TRBJ2-5): DVKVTQSSRYLVKRTGEKVFLECVQDMDHENMFWYRQDPGLGLRLIYFSYDVKMKEKGDIPEGYSVSREKKERFSLILESASTNQTSMYLCASSPPPELETQYFGPGTRLLVL.

This clonotype has ten or more counts. The rearrangement links TRBV28 to TRBJ2-7; 14 bases map to TRBD2. The CDR3 is 17 amino acids. The V and J ends lost 5 bases and 1 base, in that order; junction bases with no gene match: 7. The germline gives CDR1 MDHEN, CDR2 SYDVKM. CDR3 nucleotide sequence: TGTGCCAGCAGTCCCGGGACTAGCGGGAGCCTTTCCTACGAGCAGTACTTC. This sequence encodes CASSPGTSGSLSYEQYF.

There are a few counts of this clonotype. The chain recombines TRBV2 with TRBJ2-7, with D possibly being TRBD2 (6 bases). The V and J ends lost 4 bases and 4 bases respectively, with 11 bases between them. From germline, CDR1 is SNHLY and CDR2 FYNNEI. There are 13 residues in the CDR3. In DNA, the CDR3 is TGTGCCAGCAGTGTAGCGGAACAATACGAGCAGTACTTC. It yields the protein CASSVAEQYEQYF. Full variable domain (outside the CDR3, taken from reference TRBV2 and TRBJ2-7): EPEVTQTPSHQVTQMGQEVILRCVPISNHLYFYWYRQILGQKVEFLVSFYNNEISEKSEIFDDQFSVERPDGSNFTLKIRSTKLEDSAMYFCASSVAEQYEQYFGPGTRLTVT.

This clonotype was recorded many times. This chain connects TRBV9 to TRBJ1-2; 8 nucleotides line up with TRBD1. Germline V gene sequence: CDR1 SGDLS, CDR2 YYNGEE. CDR3 length equals 16 residues. Unmatched junction bases numbered 13, after V lost 4 bases and J lost 5 bases. The CDR3 here is CASSTGQGLSFYGYTF. The CDR3 nucleotides are TGTGCCAGCAGCACCGGACAGGGCCTTAGTTTTTATGGCTACACCTTC.

There are many counts of this clonotype. The V and J genes are TRBV7-2 and TRBJ1-1, with D unclear. CDR1 is SGHTA and CDR2 is FQGNSA in the germline V gene. This CDR3 has 10 residues. V dropped 1 base and J dropped 10 bases, with 4 bases sitting between them. The CDR3 sequence: CASSLGVAFF. Here the CDR3 DNA reads TGTGCCAGCAGCTTAGGGGTAGCTTTCTTT.

This clonotype was seen only a few times. This chain joins TRBV28 and TRBJ2-1; tentatively, D is TRBD2 (6 bases). Germline V lookup: CDR1 MDHEN, CDR2 SYDVKM. Trimming cost V 2 bases and J 2 bases, with 10 bases left between them. The CDR3 spans 15 residues. The CDR3 is CASSLGGIAYNEQFF. In DNA, the CDR3 is TGTGCCAGCAGTTTAGGGGGGATCGCCTACAATGAGCAGTTCTTC.

This chain connects TRBV30 to TRBJ2-7, with D possibly matching TRBD1 (7 bases). Looked up from germline, CDR1 is GTSNPN and CDR2 is SVGIG (reference sequence). This CDR3 is 11 amino acids long. V was pared by 8 bases and J by 5 bases, with 13 bases between. The CDR3 region is CARGRGDEQYF. In nucleotides, the CDR3 is TGTGCCCGGGGCAGGGGGGACGAGCAGTACTTC.

The sample holds many counts of this clonotype. This may be a read error: a much more frequent sequence differs by one nucleotide. The chain recombines TRBV28 with TRBJ2-7; TRBD2 matches 7 bases. CDR1 and CDR2 (germline): MDHEN, SYDVKM. The CDR3 extends over 14 amino acids. The trim removed 7 bases at V and 8 bases at J, leaving 14 bases unmatched. The CDR3 DNA follows: TGTGCCAGCACCGATCCGGGGGGTGGATACAAGCAGTACTTC. It specifies CASTDPGGGYKQYF.

V and J are TRBV25-1 and TRBJ2-6; 7 bases fit TRBD1. V dropped 6 bases and J dropped 1; count of bases not matched to a gene: 15. CDR1 and CDR2 from the germline V gene are MGHDK and SYGVNS. This CDR3 contains 19 residues. The CDR3 DNA sequence: TGTGCCAGCAGGTCCGGATGCACCTACAGGGGTTCTGGGGCCAACGTCCTGACTTTC. This encodes CASRSGCTYRGSGANVLTF.

This clonotype showed up many times. This CDR3 is CASSLTGREQYF. The CDR3, as DNA: TGCGCCAGCAGCTTGACGGGGCGCGAGCAGTACTTC. V gene TRBV5-1 combines with J gene TRBJ2-7; perhaps D is TRBD1 or TRBD2 (5 bases each). Trimming cost V 1 base and J 6 bases, with 8 bases left between them. The germline V gene encodes CDR1 SGHRS and CDR2 YFSETQ. The CDR3 contains 12 residues.

This clonotype was seen repeatedly, ten times or more. The chain links TRBV6-5 to TRBJ1-1; D remains unclear. V lost 2 bases, J lost 6 bases, and 7 bases lay in between. The CDR3 contains 12 residues. Germline V gene data show CDR1 as MNHEY and CDR2 as SVGAGI. CDR3 DNA sequence: TGTGCCAGCAGTTACGGGAGTGCTGAAGCTTTCTTT. Its translation: CASSYGSAEAFF.

This clonotype was seen at least ten times. The CDR3 here is CASSYKGRGETQYF. CDR3 DNA sequence: TGTGCCAGCAGTTACAAGGGTAGGGGAGAGACCCAGTACTTC. J is TRBJ2-5 and V is TRBV6-5; a possible D gene is TRBD1 (5 bases). The CDR3 has 14 amino acids. Germline assignment: CDR1 MNHEY and CDR2 SVGAGI. Trimming removed 2 bases at V and 4 bases at J, with 11 bases between.